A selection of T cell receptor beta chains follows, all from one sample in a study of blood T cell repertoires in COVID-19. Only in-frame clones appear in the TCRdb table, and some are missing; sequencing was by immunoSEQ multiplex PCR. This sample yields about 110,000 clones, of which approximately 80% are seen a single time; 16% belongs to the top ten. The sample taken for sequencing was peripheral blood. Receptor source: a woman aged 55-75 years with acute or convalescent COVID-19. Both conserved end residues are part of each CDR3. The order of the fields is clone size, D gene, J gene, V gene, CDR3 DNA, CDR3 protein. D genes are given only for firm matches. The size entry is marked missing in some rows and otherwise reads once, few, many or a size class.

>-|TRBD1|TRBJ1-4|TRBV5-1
TGCGCCAGCACCTGGACAGGGGGCGAAAAACTGTTTTTT
CASTWTGGEKLFF
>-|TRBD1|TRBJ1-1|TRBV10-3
TGTGCCGCCGGGACAGACCGGGTGGGGACTGAAGCTTTCTTT
CAAGTDRVGTEAFF
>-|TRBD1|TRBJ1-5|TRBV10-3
TGTGCCATCAGTGAACAGGGGAGAGGCAATCAGCCCCAGCATTTT
CAISEQGRGNQPQHF
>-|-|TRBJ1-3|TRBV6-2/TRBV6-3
TGTGCCAGCAGCCGAACAGGGTACGGAAACACCATATATTTT
CASSRTGYGNTIYF
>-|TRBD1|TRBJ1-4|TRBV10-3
TGTGCCACCAAATCCACGGGACAGGGGAGTGAAAAACTGTTTTTT
CATKSTGQGSEKLFF
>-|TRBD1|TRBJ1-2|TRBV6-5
TGTGCCAGCAGAAACAGGGGCCTGGGCTACACCTTC
CASRNRGLGYTF
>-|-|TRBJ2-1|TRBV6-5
TGTGCCAGCAGTTACCCGGGACTCGTCAGCAATGAGCAGTTCTTC
CASSYPGLVSNEQFF
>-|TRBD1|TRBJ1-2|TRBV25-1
TGTGCCAGCAGTGATCATTCACAGGGGCGGGATGGCTACACCTTC
CASSDHSQGRDGYTF
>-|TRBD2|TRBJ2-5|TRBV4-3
TGCGCCAGCAGCCAAGGATCTAGCGGGGGGTTGGAGACCCAGTACTTC
CASSQGSSGGLETQYF
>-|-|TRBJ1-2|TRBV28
TGTGCCAGCAGTGCCGAACCGGGACTGCCCTATGGCTACACCTTC
CASSAEPGLPYGYTF
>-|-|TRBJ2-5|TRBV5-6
TGTGCCAGCAGTTTCAGGGAAGAGACCCAGTACTTC
CASSFREETQYF
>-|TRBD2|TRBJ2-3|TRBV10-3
TGTGCCATCATGGCTAGCGGGGCATCAGATACGCAGTATTTT
CAIMASGASDTQYF
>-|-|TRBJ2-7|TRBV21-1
TGTGCCAGCAGCAAAGCGCGGGGGAAAAGGAGGTACGAGCAGTACTTC
CASSKARGKRRYEQYF
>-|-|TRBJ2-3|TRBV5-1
TGCGCCAGCAGCTTCATTAGCACAGATACGCAGTATTTT
CASSFISTDTQYF
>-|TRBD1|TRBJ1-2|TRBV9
TGTGCCAGCAGTTACGAGGGGGCTAATGGCTACACCTTC
CASSYEGANGYTF
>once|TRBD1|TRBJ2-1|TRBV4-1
TGCGCCAGCAGCCAAGATCCCGGACAGGGGGTTGCGGGTGGCTACAATGAGCAGTTCTTC
CASSQDPGQGVAGGYNEQFF
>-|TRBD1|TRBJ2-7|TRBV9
TGTGCCAGCAGTCCCCTTCCAGGGGGTACCTACGAGCAGTACTTC
CASSPLPGGTYEQYF